This paragraph reports one T cell receptor (beta chain). No antigen is known for it. This sample was taken from a study of CD8+ T cells in alopecia areata. Whole-study results and caveats: Many expanded lesional clones stayed in scalp and blood while on tofacitinib. Among the top 100, expanded CD8+ clones were significantly decreased by tofacitinib, as was scalp clonality.

Treatment specified: oral pan-JAK inhibitor, 5-10 mg twice daily. Extracted RNA was reverse transcribed, and the resulting cDNA served as sequencing template. Profiling relied on immunoSEQ multiplex PCR, and the TCRdb table lists in-frame clones only, not all of them. The sample has about 160,000 clones, around 71% seen once. CDR1 is KGHSH and CDR2 is LQKENI in the germline V gene. CDR3 size: 15 residues. V lost 1 base and J lost 2, with 12 bases in between. The J gene is TRBJ2-7, the V gene TRBV18, with a tentative D call TRBD1 (5 bases). The sample in question was CD4+ T cells sorted from blood, obtained at week 4, from a patient treated with tofacitinib. The sequence was obtained from a human donor with alopecia areata. CDR3 sequence (DNA): TGTGCCAGCTCACCACGTCAGGGTTGGGCCTACGAGCAGTACTTC. Its protein is CASSPRQGWAYEQYF.